This T cell receptor (beta chain) was retrieved from a study of radiation and T cells in renal cell carcinoma (dated by TCRdb to 2020 to 2021). With regard to the full study: Samples came from a clinical trial, in which primary renal cell carcinomas received 15 Gy stereotactic body radiation therapy followed by nephrectomy 4 weeks later. In total, approximately 55 samples, comprising around 25 tumors and approximately 27 peripheral blood samples, were subjected to TCR beta sequencing. A total of 3.5 million to 4.5 million unique CDR3 nucleotide sequences, encoding 2.5 million to 3 million unique CDR3 amino acid sequences, were found across all 50 or so samples. Broad study findings and their caveats: Blood repertoire dynamics were not followed beyond 4 weeks after treatment. Effects of radiation dose or scheduling on the TCR repertoire could not be addressed with the single-armed trial design. Top tumor clonotypes rose in blood from baseline to 2 weeks post-radiation, then contracted by 4 weeks, suggesting transient expansion of tumor-resident clones. Because pretreatment tumor biopsies were not available, the study could not determine whether clonotypes were already present within the tumor at baseline.

Notes on this clone: It has no known antigen specificity. Base qualities are missing; no much larger clone stands one base away.

TCR beta libraries were generated from genomic DNA with the immunoSEQ kit, following the manufacturer's recommendations. To prepare the libraries, a first multiplex PCR with proprietary primers was run, followed by a second PCR that added unique barcodes, and a bead cleanup was done after each round. A positive control reaction and a negative control reaction, both provided in the kit, were run with every batch of samples. The final libraries underwent checking on an Agilent 4200 TapeStation D1000 ScreenTape, volumetric pooling, and quantification by qPCR. Sequencing was performed on an Illumina NextSeq500 using a MidOutput 150-cycle cartridge, with 156 Read1 cycles, 15 Index1 cycles, and the kit custom primers. The pooled library was loaded at 1.0 pM with an approximately 20% PhiX control spike-in. Processing in the source paper ran as follows. Vendor-processed data were analyzed in R, with a clonotype defined as all T cells sharing the same CDR3 nucleotide sequence. In the clone abundance analyses, frequencies were normalized to the 10,000 most abundant clones in each sample. Public T cell clones, which averaged fewer than five per sample, were removed prior to analysis. Tumor-enriched clonotypes and baseline blood-enriched clonotypes were defined as those with an abundance difference of at least 32-fold between compartments. A beta-binomial differential abundance model was used to identify clonotypes that expanded or contracted between blood time points. Similarity between tumor and blood repertoires was quantified using the Baroni-Urbani and Buser coefficient, and groups were compared with two-tailed Wilcoxon tests in R. The source is immuneACCESS, and TCRdb retained only in-frame sequences with V and J called. Part of the clones is not carried over; for the studies checked, unresolved V genes explain less than half of this, and the remainder is unexplained. For V, J and clone size, that table is used; D and trimming come from the DNA. The sample has about 49,000 clones on record, about 80% of them singletons. Of the sample, under 30% falls within the top ten clones.

Between the V and J ends, shortened by 6 bases and 4 bases respectively, the junction contains 9 bases. For CDR1 and CDR2, the germline V gene lists KGHSH and LQKENI. The CDR3 spans 12 residues, from the cysteine through the phenylalanine. The read is trimmed to its CDR3 DNA, 36 bases read in frame from base 1. What this sample's time point label stands for: blood 2 weeks post-SBRT. The treatment or condition label, read with the paper, signifies: 15 Gy SBRT to primary tumor, nephrectomy 4 weeks later. Serial peripheral blood from radiation-treated patients was sampled at baseline, 2 weeks and 4 weeks after SBRT to track tumor-enriched clonotypes. All patients had renal cell carcinoma with clear cell pathology. The QIAamp DNA Blood Mini Kit (Qiagen) was used to prepare genomic DNA for TCR sequencing. Only samples passing all quality control checks were included in the analyses.

The chain joins TRBV18 to TRBJ2-5; the D gene is unclear. The sequence was obtained from a woman aged 65 to 85 with renal cell carcinoma. Sequencing used blood, obtained from a patient whose treatment included radiotherapy and nephrectomy. The CDR3 amino acid sequence is: CASSPRGETQYF. The DNA is TGTGCCAGCTCCCCCCGAGGAGAGACCCAGTACTTC.